The sequence of this TCR beta chain was determined in a study of control samples from healthy donors and cancer patients. The germline V gene encodes CDR1 SGHRS and CDR2 YFSETQ. Trimming left V 4 bases short and J 4 bases short, with 17 bases between. The CDR3 extends over 15 amino acids. Assay used: immunoSEQ multiplex PCR; TCRdb lists only in-frame clones, some missing. The profile covers tens of thousands of clones, with about nine tenths appearing a single time and approximately 15% taken by the ten largest. The chain has TRBV5-1 and TRBJ1-2; a possible D gene is TRBD1 (6 bases). This clonotype was sampled from a woman aged 65 to 85 in good health. The sequencing input was blood. CDR3 residues: CASSAGQPGSYGYTF. Here the CDR3 DNA reads TGCGCCAGCAGCGCCGGACAGCCCGGATCCTATGGCTACACCTTC.